This TCR beta chain was retrieved from a study of beta chain features in type 1 diabetes. Study-level results: All four CD4+ subsets from Type 1 diabetes patients carried moderately but significantly shorter TCRB CDR3s.

With respect to this clone: Its antigen is unidentified.

Expressed TCRB transcripts were sequenced because the isolated RNA had all been reverse transcribed beforehand. Sequencing used immunoSEQ multiplex PCR; TCRdb keeps in-frame clones, though not all of them. This table has around 160,000 clones, roughly 59% appearing once. This CDR3 has 12 residues. Per the germline V gene, CDR1 is SGHTA and CDR2 is FQGNSA. The V end lost 4 bases, the J end lost 9 bases, and 10 bases lay between the germline ends. The rearrangement links TRBV7-2 to TRBJ2-1; D perhaps matches TRBD2 (5 bases). This TCR was sampled from a man in his thirties or forties with type 1 diabetes. The sequenced sample consisted of naive CD4+ T cells from blood. CDR3 in amino acids: CASSSSWTEQFF. The CDR3 coding sequence is TGTGCCAGCAGCTCTAGCTGGACTGAGCAGTTCTTC.